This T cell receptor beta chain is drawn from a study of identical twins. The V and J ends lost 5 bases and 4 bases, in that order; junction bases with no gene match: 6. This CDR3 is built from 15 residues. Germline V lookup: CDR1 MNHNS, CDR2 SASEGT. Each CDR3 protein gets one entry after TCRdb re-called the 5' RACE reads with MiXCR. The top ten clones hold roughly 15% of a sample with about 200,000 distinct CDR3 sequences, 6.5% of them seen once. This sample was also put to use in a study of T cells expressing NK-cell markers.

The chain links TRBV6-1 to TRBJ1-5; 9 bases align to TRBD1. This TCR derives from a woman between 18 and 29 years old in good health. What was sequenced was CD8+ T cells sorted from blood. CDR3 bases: TGTGCCAGCAGTACCGGGACAGGGAGAAATCAGCCCCAGCATTTT. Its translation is CASSTGTGRNQPQHF.